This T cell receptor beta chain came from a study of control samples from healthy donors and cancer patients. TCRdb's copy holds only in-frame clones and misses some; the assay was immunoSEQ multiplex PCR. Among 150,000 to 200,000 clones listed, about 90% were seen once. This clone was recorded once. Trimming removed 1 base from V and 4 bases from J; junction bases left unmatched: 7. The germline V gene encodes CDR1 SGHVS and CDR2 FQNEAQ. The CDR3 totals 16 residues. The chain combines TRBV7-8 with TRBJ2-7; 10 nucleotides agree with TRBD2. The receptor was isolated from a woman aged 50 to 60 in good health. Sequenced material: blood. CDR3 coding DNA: TGTGCCAGCAGCTTAGAGGGAGCGGGGGGGCGATACGAGCAGTACTTC. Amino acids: CASSLEGAGGRYEQYF. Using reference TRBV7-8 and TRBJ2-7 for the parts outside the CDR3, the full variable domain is GAGVSQSPRYKVAKRGQDVALRCDPISGHVSLFWYQQALGQGPEFLTYFQNEAQLDKSGLPSDRFFAERPEGSVSTLKIQRTQQEDSAVYLCASSLEGAGGRYEQYFGPGTRLTVT.